The 23 T cell receptor beta chains listed next were all sequenced from one sample in a study of blood T cell repertoires in COVID-19 (dated by TCRdb to about 2020). The library was obtained by the immunoSEQ multiplex PCR assay. Imported from immuneACCESS, the table was reduced by TCRdb to in-frame sequences with V and J called. These copies leave out some clones; in studies compared against another copy, an unresolved V gene accounts for under half, and the cause of the remainder is not known. The sample has about 200,000 clones on record, 70% to 90% of them singletons. Around a fifth of the sample is in the top ten clones. Sequencing was carried out using peripheral blood. Receptors originate from a man in his sixties with active or convalescent COVID-19.

The chain combines TRBV18 with TRBJ2-3; the match to TRBD2 covers 10 bases. The junction had 10 bases not matched to a gene; V was cut back by 2 bases and J by 2 bases. Germline V gene data show CDR1 as KGHSH and CDR2 as LQKENI. The CDR3 has 18 residues. As DNA, the CDR3 is TGTGCCAGCTCACCAGTACCCAGCGGGGGGGGATACACAGATACGCAGTATTTT. It yields the protein CASSPVPSGGGYTDTQYF.

The chain combines TRBV4-1 with TRBJ2-1; 13 bases map to TRBD2. After removal of 0 bases from V and 15 bases from J, the junction contained 2 bases not matched to a gene. The CDR3 length is 13 residues. CDR1 MGHRA and CDR2 YSYEKL come from the germline V gene. CDR3 sequence (DNA): TGCGCCAGCAGCCAAGAACTAGCGGGGGGGTTGTTCTTC. Amino acids: CASSQELAGGLFF.

This rearrangement joins TRBV9 to TRBJ1-2, with 7 bases that match TRBD1. After removal of 3 bases from V and 4 bases from J, the junction contained 9 bases not matched to a gene. The germline V gene has CDR1 SGDLS and CDR2 YYNGEE. CDR3 length equals 15 residues. The CDR3, as DNA: TGTGCCAGCAGCGGACGACAGGGACATATCTATGGCTACACCTTC. Encoded protein: CASSGRQGHIYGYTF.

The rearrangement joins TRBV7-2 to TRBJ1-1, with 11 bases that match TRBD1. Germline CDR1 is SGHTA and CDR2 is FQGNSA. This CDR3 comprises 13 residues. The V and J ends lost 5 bases and 8 bases, in that order; junction bases with no gene match: 4. CDR3 loop: CASSTGQGAEAFF. The DNA for the CDR3 is TGTGCCAGCAGCACCGGACAGGGGGCCGAAGCTTTCTTT.

A remark on this clone: At one of its ends the junction is not consistent with the germline gene, which may arise from a read error. The chain uses TRBV7-9 and TRBJ1-5; 9 nucleotides match TRBD1. CDR3 length: 14 amino acids. Germline CDR1 reads SEHNR; CDR2 reads FQNEAQ (reference sequence). The CDR3 here is CVSGGTGTDQPQHF. For the CDR3, the DNA is TGTGTCAGCGGCGGGACAGGGACAGATCAGCCCCAGCATTTT.

V and J are TRBV27 and TRBJ1-5; D uncertain. The CDR3 contains 13 residues. Trimming took 3 bases from V and 3 from J, leaving 6 bases between them. Germline lookup yields CDR1 MNHEY and CDR2 SMNVEV (reference sequence). In DNA, the CDR3 is TGTGCCAGCAGTTTCGCGGACAATCAGCCCCAGCATTTT. Translating gives CASSFADNQPQHF.

This clone was detected only once. The genes are TRBV5-6 and TRBJ1-3; 7 nucleotides line up with TRBD1. The germline V gene encodes CDR1 SGHDT and CDR2 YYEEEE. V lost 1 base, J lost 2 bases, and 9 bases stayed unmatched. The CDR3 consists of 17 residues. The DNA for the CDR3 is TGTGCCAGCAGCTTGACGGGGACCGACAGGGCTGGAAACACCATATATTTT. Protein: CASSLTGTDRAGNTIYF.

This chain joins TRBV5-1 and TRBJ2-2, with D possibly matching TRBD1 (5 bases). Germline CDR1 SGHRS, CDR2 YFSETQ. Trimming cost V 6 bases and J 1 base, with 7 bases left between them. This CDR3 is 13 amino acids long. CDR3 coding DNA: TGCGCCAGCATCCAGGGGAACACCGGGGAGCTGTTTTTT. Translating it yields CASIQGNTGELFF.

V is TRBV2 and J is TRBJ2-3; D remains unclear. The CDR3 consists of 13 residues. V was pared by 5 bases and J by 2 bases, with 8 bases between. The V gene's germline CDR1 is SNHLY and CDR2 FYNNEI. The CDR3 here is CASSKELTDTQYF. DNA for the CDR3: TGTGCCAGCAGTAAAGAGCTCACAGATACGCAGTATTTT.

This clone is a singleton in its sample. The rearrangement links TRBV7-9 to TRBJ2-2; D might be TRBD1 (6 bases). The CDR3 extends over 14 amino acids. CDR1 is SEHNR, CDR2 FQNEAQ, per germline (reference sequence). Between the trimmed V and J ends, which lost 5 bases and 2 bases, there was a span of 9 bases. As DNA, the CDR3 is TGTGCCAGCAGCCGACAGGTTAACACCGGGGAGCTGTTTTTT. Translated, it gives CASSRQVNTGELFF.

A few counts support this clone. This specimen includes other DNA sequences encoding the same CDR3. The rearrangement links TRBV5-1 to TRBJ2-7; 12 bases are a match to TRBD1. CDR1 and CDR2 from the germline V gene are SGHRS and YFSETQ. The V segment lost 5 bases and the J segment 4 bases; nucleotides outside the gene matches: 7. The CDR3 sequence is 15 residues long. The CDR3 DNA reads as TGCGCCAGCAGTTCTGGGACAGGGGGCCCGTACGAGCAGTACTTC. Translation: CASSSGTGGPYEQYF.

This chain links TRBV19 with TRBJ2-5, with 10 bases fitting TRBD1. The ends lost 3 bases at V and 4 bases at J; junction bases unmatched: 11. Germline V lookup: CDR1 LNHDA, CDR2 SQIVND (reference sequence). This CDR3 region has 17 residues. CDR3 coding DNA: TGTGCCAGTAGTATTACGATTGGGACAGGGGACGGAGAGACCCAGTACTTC. Translating it yields CASSITIGTGDGETQYF.

The chain is built from TRBV19 and TRBJ1-2; possible D gene TRBD1, 5 bases. The CDR3 has 13 residues. Per the germline V gene, CDR1 is LNHDA and CDR2 is SQIVND (reference sequence). V was clipped by 7 bases and J by 5 bases, with 14 bases between them. The DNA for the CDR3 is TGTGCCAGTACTTTGACAGACTCATATGGCTACACCTTC. This encodes CASTLTDSYGYTF.

The chain carries TRBV7-3 and TRBJ2-1; 8 positions agree with TRBD1. Unmatched junction bases numbered 7, after V lost 6 bases and J lost 0 bases. CDR1 is SGHTA, CDR2 FQGTGA, per germline. The CDR3 covers 16 residues. CDR3 sequence: CASSLTGGASYNEQFF. The CDR3 DNA reads as TGTGCCAGCAGTCTTACAGGGGGAGCCTCCTACAATGAGCAGTTCTTC.

This chain links TRBV11-2 with TRBJ2-7, with D possibly TRBD1 on 6 matching bases. The length of the CDR3 is 16 residues. Looked up from germline, CDR1 is SGHAT and CDR2 is FQNNGV. V was trimmed by 0 bases and J by 7 bases, leaving 19 bases between them. The CDR3 coding sequence is TGTGCCAGCAGCTTAGAAAGTGGGGGCCCGAGGAAAGAGCAGTACTTC. Translating gives CASSLESGGPRKEQYF.

The CDR3 bases are TGTGCCAGCAGGATTGAGATGGGACAGGGTAGGAATGGCTACACCTTC. Amino acids: CASRIEMGQGRNGYTF. V usage is TRBV2 and J usage is TRBJ1-2; 9 bases are a match to TRBD1. V dropped 6 bases and J dropped 6; count of bases not matched to a gene: 14. The CDR3 loop spans 16 amino acids. Germline V CDR1 and CDR2: SNHLY, FYNNEI.

The rearrangement links TRBV18 to TRBJ1-1; TRBD1 matches 7 bases. Germline V lookup: CDR1 KGHSH, CDR2 LQKENI. The V segment lost 4 bases and the J segment 0 bases; nucleotides outside the gene matches: 8. The CDR3 loop spans 16 amino acids. CDR3 DNA: TGTGCCAGCTCACGAAGAGGGACAGCTTTGAACACTGAAGCTTTCTTT. Residues: CASSRRGTALNTEAFF.

The CDR3 protein is CASSYEGQGPNEQFF. CDR3 sequence (DNA): TGTGCCAGCAGCTACGAGGGACAGGGTCCAAATGAGCAGTTCTTC. The chain uses TRBV6-5 and TRBJ2-1; 9 bases are a match to TRBD1. J lost 7 bases, V lost 6 bases, and 10 bases had no gene match. From germline, CDR1 is MNHEY and CDR2 SVGAGI. The CDR3 contains 15 residues.

The gene calls are TRBV3-1 (or the pseudogene TRBV3-2) and TRBJ1-2; D gene ambiguous. V was shortened by 1 base and J by 4 bases, with 7 bases between the two germline ends. Germline CDR1 and CDR2: LGHDT and YNNKEL (reference sequence). The CDR3 runs to 13 residues. CDR3 in DNA: TGTGCCAGCAGCCAAGGGCCGTTCTATGGCTACACCTTC. Translating gives CASSQGPFYGYTF.

A note on this clone: Other nucleotide sequences from this sample produce the same CDR3. This sequence joins TRBV7-2 and TRBJ1-2, with 7 bases identical to TRBD1. The trim removed 1 base at V and 1 base at J, leaving 0 bases unmatched. The CDR3 contains 14 residues. Germline V gene lookup returns CDR1 SGHTA and CDR2 FQGNSA. The CDR3 is CASSLDRGNYGYTF. The CDR3 DNA reads TGTGCCAGCAGCTTAGACAGGGGTAACTATGGCTACACCTTC.

The chain carries TRBV7-2 and TRBJ2-7; a weak D match, TRBD2 (6 bases). The germline V gene has CDR1 SGHTA and CDR2 FQGNSA. Trimming stripped 5 bases from V and 1 base from J, with 15 bases between. This CDR3 region has 15 residues. CDR3 in amino acids: CASSPVGGNSYEQYF. DNA for the CDR3: TGTGCCAGCAGCCCCGTTGGGGGGAATTCCTACGAGCAGTACTTC. Supplemented by reference TRBV7-2 and TRBJ2-7, the full variable domain reads GAGVSQSPSNKVTEKGKDVELRCDPISGHTALYWYRQSLGQGLEFLIYFQGNSAPDKSGLPSDRFSAERTGGSVSTLTIQRTQQEDSAVYLCASSPVGGNSYEQYFGPGTRLTVT.

The chain links TRBV19 to TRBJ2-6; possible D gene TRBD2, 5 bases. Germline V CDR1 and CDR2: LNHDA, SQIVND (reference sequence). With 8 bases removed from V and 2 bases from J, the gap between germline ends came to 7 bases. The CDR3 spans 13 residues. The chain's CDR3 is CASSGTGANVLTF. The DNA of the CDR3 is TGTGCCAGTTCCGGGACTGGGGCCAACGTCCTGACTTTC.

This rearrangement joins TRBV6-7 to TRBJ2-7, with D unresolved. TRBV6-7 is an ORF, with its function uncertain. The CDR3 has 12 residues. Trimming pared 0 bases from V and 2 bases from J, leaving 2 bases between. CDR3 loop: CASSYSTYEQYF. The DNA of the CDR3 is TGTGCCAGCAGTTACTCCACCTACGAGCAGTACTTC.